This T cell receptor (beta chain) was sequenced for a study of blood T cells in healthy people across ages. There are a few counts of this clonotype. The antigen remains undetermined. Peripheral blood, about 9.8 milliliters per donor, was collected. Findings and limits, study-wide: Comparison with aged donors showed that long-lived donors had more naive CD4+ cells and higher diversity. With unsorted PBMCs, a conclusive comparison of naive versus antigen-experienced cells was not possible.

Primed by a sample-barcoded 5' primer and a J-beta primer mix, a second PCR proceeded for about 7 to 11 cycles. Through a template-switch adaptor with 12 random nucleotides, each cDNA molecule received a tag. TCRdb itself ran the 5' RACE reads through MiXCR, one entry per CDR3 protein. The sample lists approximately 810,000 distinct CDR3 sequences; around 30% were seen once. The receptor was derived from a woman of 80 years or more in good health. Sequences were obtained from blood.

The CDR3 nucleotides read TGTGCCACCAGTTCCGGGGCGGGGGCCCCGGGCTACAATGAGCAGTTCTTC. Its translation: CATSSGAGAPGYNEQFF. This chain connects TRBV24-1 to TRBJ2-1; D perhaps matches TRBD2 (7 bases). The CDR3 is 17 residues long. In germline, CDR1 is KGHDR, CDR2 SFDVKD. V lost 6 bases and J lost 3, with 20 bases in between.